The next 5 T cell receptor beta chains were all read from a single sample in a study of blood T cell repertoires in COVID-19. Data came from immunoSEQ multiplex PCR; TCRdb stores just in-frame clones and leaves some out. Of 45,000 or so clones in the sample, roughly three quarters were seen once. Material for sequencing was peripheral blood. All receptors come from a man between 65 and 85 years old with acute or convalescent COVID-19.

This clone was seen just once. The chain uses TRBV5-1 and TRBJ1-2; weak D call: TRBD1 (6 bases). Trimming pared 5 bases from V and 3 bases from J, leaving 14 bases between. This CDR3 is built from 14 residues. CDR1 is SGHRS, CDR2 YFSETQ, per germline. The CDR3: CASRRGGADYGYTF. The CDR3 DNA reads TGCGCCAGCAGGCGGGGGGGCGCGGACTATGGCTACACCTTC. Looking up the rest from reference TRBV5-1 and TRBJ1-2 gives the full variable domain: KAGVTQTPRYLIKTRGQQVTLSCSPISGHRSVSWYQQTPGQGLQFLFEYFSETQRNKGNFPGRFSGRQFSNSRSEMNVSTLELGDSALYLCASRRGGADYGYTFGSGTRLTVV.

The chain employs TRBV6-5 and TRBJ2-3, with a tentative D call TRBD2 (5 bases). The germline CDR1 and CDR2 sequences are MNHEY and SVGAGI. V dropped 8 bases and J dropped 2 bases, with 14 bases sitting between them. The CDR3 is made up of 14 amino acids. The CDR3 loop reads CASGQPGNTDTQYF. Here the CDR3 DNA reads TGTGCCAGCGGGCAACCCGGGAACACAGATACGCAGTATTTT.

V usage is TRBV10-3 and J usage is TRBJ2-7; weak D call: TRBD1 (7 bases). The V gene's germline CDR1 is ENHRY and CDR2 SYGVKD. Deletions cut 4 bases from V and 5 bases from J, with 12 bases between. The CDR3 runs to 13 residues. The CDR3 loop is CAISGGDSHEQYF. In nucleotides, the CDR3 is TGTGCCATCAGTGGGGGGGACAGTCACGAGCAGTACTTC.

The chain uses TRBV7-9 and TRBJ2-7; 8 positions match TRBD1. CDR1 SEHNR and CDR2 FQNEAQ come from the germline V gene (reference sequence). The CDR3 has 13 amino acids. V gave up 3 bases and J gave up 11 bases; unmatched junction bases: 9. The CDR3, as DNA: TGTGCCAGCAGCTTCGGGACAGGTGAGGTGGAGTACTTC. This gives the protein CASSFGTGEVEYF.

The count of this clone is one. The V gene is TRBV12-5, the J gene TRBJ1-5, with TRBD1 as a possible D gene (6 bases). The CDR3 totals 14 residues. Germline lookup yields CDR1 LGHNT and CDR2 FRNRAP. Deletions cut 1 base from V and 4 bases from J, with 8 bases between. The CDR3 region has the DNA TGTGCTAGTGGTTTGGGGACAGCGAATCAGCCCCAGCATTTT. Translated: CASGLGTANQPQHF.